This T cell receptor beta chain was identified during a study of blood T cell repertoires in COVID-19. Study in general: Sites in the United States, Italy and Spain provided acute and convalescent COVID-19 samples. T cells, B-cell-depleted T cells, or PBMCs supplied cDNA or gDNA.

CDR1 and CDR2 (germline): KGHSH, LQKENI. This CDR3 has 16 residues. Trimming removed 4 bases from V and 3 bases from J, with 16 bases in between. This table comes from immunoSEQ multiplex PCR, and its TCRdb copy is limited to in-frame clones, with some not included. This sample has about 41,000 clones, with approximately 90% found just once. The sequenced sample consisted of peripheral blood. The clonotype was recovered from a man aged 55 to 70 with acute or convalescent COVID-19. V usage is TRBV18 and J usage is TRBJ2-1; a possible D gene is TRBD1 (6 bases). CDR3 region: CASSRPTGQVYNEQFF. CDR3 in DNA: TGTGCCAGCTCACGACCTACAGGGCAGGTCTACAATGAGCAGTTCTTC.